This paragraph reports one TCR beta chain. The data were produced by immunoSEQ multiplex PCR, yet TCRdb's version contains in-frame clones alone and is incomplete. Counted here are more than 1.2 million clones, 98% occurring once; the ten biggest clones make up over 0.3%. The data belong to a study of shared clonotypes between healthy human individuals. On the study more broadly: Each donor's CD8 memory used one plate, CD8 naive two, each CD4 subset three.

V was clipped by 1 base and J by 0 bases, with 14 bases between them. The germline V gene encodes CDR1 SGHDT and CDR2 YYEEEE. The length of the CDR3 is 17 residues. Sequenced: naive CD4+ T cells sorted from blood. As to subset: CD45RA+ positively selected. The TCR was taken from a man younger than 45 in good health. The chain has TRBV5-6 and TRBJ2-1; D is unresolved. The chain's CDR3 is CASSLPPWQDSYNEQFF. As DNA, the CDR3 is TGTGCCAGCAGCTTGCCCCCGTGGCAGGACTCCTACAATGAGCAGTTCTTC.